A selection of T cell receptor beta chains follows, all from one sample in a study of blood T cell repertoires in COVID-19. Using immunoSEQ multiplex PCR, the repertoire was profiled, and TCRdb retains in-frame clones only, with some absent. The data show about 140,000 clones, approximately 88% seen once. The sequenced sample was PBMCs or T cells enriched from blood (not recorded which). The receptor set was obtained from a man aged 35 to 55 with acute COVID-19. Both conserved end residues are part of each CDR3. The order of the fields is V gene, J gene, D gene, clone size, CDR3 DNA, CDR3 protein. D genes are given only for firm matches. Some rows mark clone size as missing; the rest say once, few, many or name a class of expanded clone.

v_call: TRBV12-3/TRBV12-4; j_call: TRBJ2-5; d_call: -; clone_size: -; cdr3_nt: TGTGCCAGCCTGTTGTCCGGAGAGACCCAGTACTTC; cdr3_aa: CASLLSGETQYF
v_call: TRBV3-1/TRBV3-2; j_call: TRBJ1-1; d_call: -; clone_size: -; cdr3_nt: TGTGCCAGCAGCCAAGAAACGACGGGGACTGAAGCTTTCTTT; cdr3_aa: CASSQETTGTEAFF
v_call: TRBV30; j_call: TRBJ1-5; d_call: TRBD1; clone_size: -; cdr3_nt: TGTGCCTGGAGTAGGGACAGAGCGGCTCAGCCCCAGCATTTT; cdr3_aa: CAWSRDRAAQPQHF
v_call: TRBV29-1; j_call: TRBJ2-1; d_call: TRBD2; clone_size: -; cdr3_nt: TGCAGCGCCGCGGGACTAGATGAGCAGTTCTTC; cdr3_aa: CSAAGLDEQFF
v_call: TRBV29-1; j_call: TRBJ2-2; d_call: -; clone_size: -; cdr3_nt: TGCAGCGTTGGGGGCCAAGCAAACACCGGGGAGCTGTTTTTT; cdr3_aa: CSVGGQANTGELFF
v_call: TRBV19; j_call: TRBJ2-1; d_call: TRBD1; clone_size: few; cdr3_nt: TGTGCCAGTAGTCCTCTACAGGGGGAGTACAATGAGCAGTTCTTC; cdr3_aa: CASSPLQGEYNEQFF
v_call: TRBV27; j_call: TRBJ2-1; d_call: TRBD2; clone_size: -; cdr3_nt: TGTGCCAGCAGCTTACTAGCGGATGACAATGAGCAGTTCTTC; cdr3_aa: CASSLLADDNEQFF
v_call: TRBV19; j_call: TRBJ2-3; d_call: TRBD2; clone_size: -; cdr3_nt: TGTGCCAGTAGTATGACTAGCGGGGGCACAGATACGCAGTATTTT; cdr3_aa: CASSMTSGGTDTQYF
v_call: TRBV9; j_call: TRBJ1-6; d_call: -; clone_size: -; cdr3_nt: TGTGCCAGCAGCGCCTACGGAGATCATAATTCACCCCTCCACTTT; cdr3_aa: CASSAYGDHNSPLHF
v_call: TRBV5-1; j_call: TRBJ2-7; d_call: TRBD1; clone_size: -; cdr3_nt: TGCGCCAGCAGCTTTGGGACAGCGTCCTACGAGCAGTACTTC; cdr3_aa: CASSFGTASYEQYF
v_call: TRBV7-8; j_call: TRBJ1-1; d_call: -; clone_size: -; cdr3_nt: TGTGCCAGCAGCCCGCGGACAGATCAGAACACTGAAGCTTTCTTT; cdr3_aa: CASSPRTDQNTEAFF
v_call: TRBV9; j_call: TRBJ1-6; d_call: -; clone_size: -; cdr3_nt: TGTGCCAGCAGCGTAGCCACCGCGGATTCACCCCTCCACTTT; cdr3_aa: CASSVATADSPLHF
v_call: TRBV19; j_call: TRBJ2-1; d_call: TRBD1; clone_size: once; cdr3_nt: TGTGCCAGTAGTGTAACAGGGGGCAGGGGAAATGAGCAGTTCTTC; cdr3_aa: CASSVTGGRGNEQFF